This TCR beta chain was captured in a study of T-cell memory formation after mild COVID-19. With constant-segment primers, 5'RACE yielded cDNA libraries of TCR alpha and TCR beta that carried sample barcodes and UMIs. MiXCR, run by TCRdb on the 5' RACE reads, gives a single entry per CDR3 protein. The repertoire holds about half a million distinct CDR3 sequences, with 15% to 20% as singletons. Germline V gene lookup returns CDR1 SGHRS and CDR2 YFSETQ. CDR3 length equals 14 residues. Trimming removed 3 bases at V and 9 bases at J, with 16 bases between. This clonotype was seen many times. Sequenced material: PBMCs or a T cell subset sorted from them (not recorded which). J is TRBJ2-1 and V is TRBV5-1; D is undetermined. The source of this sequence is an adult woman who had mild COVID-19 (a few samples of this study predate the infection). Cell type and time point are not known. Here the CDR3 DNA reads TGCGCCAGCAGCTCCTCCGGGCCCTTGGGTGAGCAGTTCTTC. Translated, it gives CASSSSGPLGEQFF.